This record looks at one TCR beta chain sequence and its context. Its antigen has not been determined. No qualities accompany the bases; no much larger clone lies one base away. V is cut by 3 bases and J by 7 bases, and the space between the germline ends is 19 bases. From the germline V gene, CDR1 is MDHEN and CDR2 is SYDVKM. CDR3 length: 16 amino acids, cysteine to phenylalanine. The read is trimmed to its CDR3 DNA, 48 bases read in frame from base 1. This sample is drawn from a study of OX40 agonist ivuxolimab in advanced cancers. In the study overall: The costimulatory receptor OX40 (CD134) was targeted by ivuxolimab, a fully human IgG2 agonistic monoclonal antibody. The paper reports the monotherapy dose-escalation portion (N of about 52 patients) of the phase I ivuxolimab trial. Prior anti-PD-1, anti-PD-L1 or anti-CTLA-4 therapy was permitted, and checkpoint inhibitors had been received by about 36% of dose-escalation patients. Intravenous ivuxolimab was administered to patients every 2 weeks at six dose levels: 0.01, 0.1, 0.3, 1.5, 3 and 10 mg/kg. Of the roughly 51 dose-escalation patients, hepatocellular carcinoma was present in about 19, melanoma in approximately 15, renal cell carcinoma in 9 and head and neck cancer in 9. The purpose of peripheral TCRbeta sequencing was to test whether ivuxolimab changed TCR sequence diversity and led to clonal T-cell expansion. Partial responses occurred in three dose-escalation patients, of whom one had hepatocellular carcinoma and two had cutaneous melanoma. In the dose-escalation cohort, 70% to 85% of patients were male, and the mean age was approximately 60 years, with a range of about 20 to 79.

Patients with a history of autoimmune disease or receiving systemic immunosuppression were excluded from the trial. Peripheral blood for TCR sequencing was drawn from every dose cohort at baseline, at cycle 4 day 1 and at cycle 7 day 1. Samples came from an open-label, multicenter, first-in-human phase I dose-escalation trial of ivuxolimab. The trial enrolled adults with locally advanced or metastatic head and neck squamous cell, hepatocellular, melanoma or renal cell carcinoma. Before TCR sequencing, CD4+ and CD8+ T cells were separately sorted from peripheral blood. Genomic DNA was isolated from the sorted cells so that the TCRbeta CDR3 region could be sequenced. TCRbeta CDR3 regions were sequenced using the immunoSEQ Assay. TCRdb retrieved this table from immuneACCESS and kept in-frame rearrangements only. Not all clones are present; in checked studies, unresolved V genes account for under half, and no reason is known for the remainder. Recorded for this sample are 83,000 or so clones; 65% to 90% of them occurred a single time. Approximately 2% of the sample goes to the ten largest clones.

General findings and caveats noted by the study authors: After ivuxolimab, CD8+ T cells had more expanded clones than CD4+ T cells on average. At doses from 0.1 to 3.0 mg/kg, clonal expansion was seen in both CD4+ and CD8+ blood T cells between baseline and week 6. Low levels of normalized T-cell clonal expansion were also seen in some patients who did not respond. Partial responders in the 0.1-3.0 mg/kg groups had among the lowest normalized peripheral clonal expansion, especially among CD8+ T cells. Antigen specificity was not determined for the clonally expanded peripheral T cells.

Here the chain combines TRBV28 and TRBJ1-5; no D gene call is confident. The TCR sequence derives from an adult with an advanced solid tumor such as melanoma, head and neck, liver or kidney cancer. The sequences come from CD4+ or CD8+ T cells sorted from blood, collected in a trial of the OX40 agonist ivuxolimab. The DNA sequence follows: TGTGCCAGCAGTTTTCCCCGACGGACCCCCCGGCAGCCCCAGCATTTT. This gives the protein CASSFPRRTPRQPQHF.